Each of the 2 T cell receptor beta chains below was sequenced from the same sample in a study of blood T cell repertoires in COVID-19. Some clones are missing from TCRdb's copy, which holds only in-frame ones; the method was immunoSEQ multiplex PCR. The profile shows under 110,000 clones, 60% to 85% of them singletons. The sequenced material came from peripheral blood. The source of these receptors is a man at least 80 years old with COVID-19, enrolled during active disease.

This clone was observed at least ten times. The DNA of the CDR3 is TGTGCCAGCAGTCCTGAGATCGGGACAGTCAAAGAGACCCAGTACTTC. Its translation is CASSPEIGTVKETQYF. The V gene is TRBV9, the J gene TRBJ2-5; 7 bases are a match to TRBD1. CDR1 is SGDLS and CDR2 is YYNGEE in the germline V gene. The V and J ends lost 5 bases and 3 bases, in that order; junction bases with no gene match: 13. The CDR3 consists of 16 residues.

The genes are TRBV7-9 and TRBJ2-5, with D possibly being TRBD1 (6 bases). CDR1 is SEHNR and CDR2 is FQNEAQ in the germline V gene (reference sequence). CDR3 length equals 14 residues. Between the trimmed V and J ends, which lost 6 bases and 3 bases, there was a span of 14 bases. The CDR3 sequence: CASRLENREETQYF. CDR3 nucleotide sequence: TGTGCCAGCAGACTAGAAAACAGGGAAGAGACCCAGTACTTC.